Reported below is one TCR beta chain. The target antigen is unknown. The data belong to a study of cytomegalovirus exposure and HLA in healthy donors. Regarding the study as a whole: In presence/absence analyses, roughly uniform sequencing depth across donors was assumed. Most observed TCR sequences were rare, whereas some public TCRs were detected in many donors.

Primers for the PCR totalled 60 Vbeta and 13 Jbeta. TCRdb's table, derived via immunoSEQ multiplex PCR, lists solely in-frame clones and lacks some. The repertoire consists of 140,000 to 150,000 clones, with more than 9.5% occurring once and the leading ten covering under 2%. This TCR came from a man in his forties or fifties in good health and CMV-seronegative. The sample taken for sequencing was PBMCs.

The CDR3, as DNA: TGTGCCAGCAGTGTTAGCGGGGGGGGGTACGAGCAGTACTTC. Amino acid sequence: CASSVSGGGYEQYF. The V gene is TRBV6-6, the J gene TRBJ2-7; 11 bases line up with TRBD2. CDR3 length: 14 amino acids. V was clipped by 5 bases and J by 4 bases; unmatched bases: 4. The germline V gene encodes CDR1 MNHNY and CDR2 SVGAGI (reference sequence).